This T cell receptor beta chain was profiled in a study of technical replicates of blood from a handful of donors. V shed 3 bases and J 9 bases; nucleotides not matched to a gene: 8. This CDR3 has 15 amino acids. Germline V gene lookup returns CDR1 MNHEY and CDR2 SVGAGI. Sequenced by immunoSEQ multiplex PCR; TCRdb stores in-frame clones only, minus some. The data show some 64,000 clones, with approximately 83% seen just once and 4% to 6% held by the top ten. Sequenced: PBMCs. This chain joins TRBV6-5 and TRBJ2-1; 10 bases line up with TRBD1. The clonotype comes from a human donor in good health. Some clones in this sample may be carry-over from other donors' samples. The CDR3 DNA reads TGTGCCAGCAGTTATACGGGACAGGGGATCCCTGAGCAGTTCTTC. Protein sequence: CASSYTGQGIPEQFF.